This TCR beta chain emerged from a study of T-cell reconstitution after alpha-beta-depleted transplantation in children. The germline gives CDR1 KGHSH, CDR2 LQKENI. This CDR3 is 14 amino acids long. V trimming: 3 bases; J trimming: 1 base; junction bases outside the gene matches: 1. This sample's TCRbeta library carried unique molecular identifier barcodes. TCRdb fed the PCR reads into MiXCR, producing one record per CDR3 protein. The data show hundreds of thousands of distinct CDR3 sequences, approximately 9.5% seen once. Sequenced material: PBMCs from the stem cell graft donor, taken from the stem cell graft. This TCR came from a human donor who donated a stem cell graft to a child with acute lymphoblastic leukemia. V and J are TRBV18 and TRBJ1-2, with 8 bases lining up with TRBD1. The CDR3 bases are TGTGCCAGCTCACCGGGACAGGATAACTATGGCTACACCTTC. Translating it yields CASSPGQDNYGYTF. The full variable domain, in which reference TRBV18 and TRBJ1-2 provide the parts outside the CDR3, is NAGVMQNPRHLVRRRGQEARLRCSPMKGHSHVYWYRQLPEEGLKFMVYLQKENIIDESGMPKERFSAEFPKEGPSILRIQQVVRGDSAAYFCASSPGQDNYGYTFGSGTRLTVV.